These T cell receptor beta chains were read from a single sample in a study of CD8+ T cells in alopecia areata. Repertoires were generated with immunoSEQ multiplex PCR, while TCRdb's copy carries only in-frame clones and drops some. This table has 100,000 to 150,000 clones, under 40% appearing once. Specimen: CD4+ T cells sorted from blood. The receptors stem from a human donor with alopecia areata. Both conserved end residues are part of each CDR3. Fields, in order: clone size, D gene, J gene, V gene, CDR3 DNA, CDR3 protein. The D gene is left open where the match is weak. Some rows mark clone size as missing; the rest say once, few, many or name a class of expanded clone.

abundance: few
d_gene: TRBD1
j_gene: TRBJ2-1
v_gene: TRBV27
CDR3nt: TGTGCCAGCAGATCCGCAGGGGGCCTAAACAATGAGCAGTTCTTC
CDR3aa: CASRSAGGLNNEQFF

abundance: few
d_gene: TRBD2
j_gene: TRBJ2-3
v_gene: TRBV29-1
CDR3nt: TGCAGCGTTGAGGCTAGCGGGGGAGATACGCAGTATTTT
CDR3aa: CSVEASGGDTQYF

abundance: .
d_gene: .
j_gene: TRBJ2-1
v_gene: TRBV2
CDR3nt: TGTGCCAGCAGTGTAATCGGGACCGACAATGAGCAGTTCTTC
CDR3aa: CASSVIGTDNEQFF

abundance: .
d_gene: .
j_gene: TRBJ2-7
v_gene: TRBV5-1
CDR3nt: TGCGCCAGCAGCTTGGATATCTACGAGCAGTACTTC
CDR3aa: CASSLDIYEQYF

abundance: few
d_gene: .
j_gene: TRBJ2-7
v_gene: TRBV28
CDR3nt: TGTGCCAGCATGAACAGGGACGCCTACGAGCAGTACTTC
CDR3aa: CASMNRDAYEQYF

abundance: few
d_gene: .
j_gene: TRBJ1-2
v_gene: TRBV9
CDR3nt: TGTGCCAGCAGCAGCTCAGGGATGGATGGCTACACCTTC
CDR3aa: CASSSSGMDGYTF

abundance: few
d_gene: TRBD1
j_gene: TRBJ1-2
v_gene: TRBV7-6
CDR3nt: TGTGCCAGCAGCTTAGCACGACAGGGGTTTTATGGCTACACCTTC
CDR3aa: CASSLARQGFYGYTF

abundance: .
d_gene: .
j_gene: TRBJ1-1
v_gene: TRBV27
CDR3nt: TGTGCCAGCAGACGGGGGCCTGACACTGAAGCTTTCTTT
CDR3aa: CASRRGPDTEAFF

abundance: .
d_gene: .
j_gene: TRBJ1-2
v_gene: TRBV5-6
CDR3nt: TGTGCCAGCAGCCCTGGGGGGCGTTCGGGCTACACCTTC
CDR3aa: CASSPGGRSGYTF

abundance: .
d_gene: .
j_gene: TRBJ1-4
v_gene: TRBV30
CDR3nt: TGTGCCTGGAGTCCCGGGCTGGCTAATGAAAAACTGTTTTTT
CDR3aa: CAWSPGLANEKLFF

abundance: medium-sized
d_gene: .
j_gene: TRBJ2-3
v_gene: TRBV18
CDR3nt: TGTGCCAGCTCACCATTGACAGGAGCGGAGGATACGCAGTATTTT
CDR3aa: CASSPLTGAEDTQYF

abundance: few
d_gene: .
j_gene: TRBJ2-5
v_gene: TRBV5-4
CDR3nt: TGTGCCAGCAGCCAAGCGTACTTACAAGAGACCCAGTACTTC
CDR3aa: CASSQAYLQETQYF

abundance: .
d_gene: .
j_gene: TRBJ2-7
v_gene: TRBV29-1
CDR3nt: TGCAGCGTCACACGGGCTACCTACGAGCAGTACTTC
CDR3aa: CSVTRATYEQYF

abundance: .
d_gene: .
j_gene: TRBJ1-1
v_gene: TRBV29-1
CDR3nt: TGCAGTACGATAATTATGAACACTGAAGCTTTCTTT
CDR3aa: CSTIIMNTEAFF

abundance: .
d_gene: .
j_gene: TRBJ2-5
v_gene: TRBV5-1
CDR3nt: TGCGCCAGCAGCTTCGGGGAGACCCAGTACTTC
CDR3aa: CASSFGETQYF

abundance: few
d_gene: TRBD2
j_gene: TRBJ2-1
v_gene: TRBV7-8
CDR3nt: TGTGCCAGCAGCTCCCGGACTAGCGGGATGTCTGAGCAGTTCTTC
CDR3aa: CASSSRTSGMSEQFF

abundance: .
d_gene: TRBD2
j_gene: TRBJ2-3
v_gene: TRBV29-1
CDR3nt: TGCAGCGTTGAAGACACGAGCGGGGGCACAGATACGCAGTATTTT
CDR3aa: CSVEDTSGGTDTQYF

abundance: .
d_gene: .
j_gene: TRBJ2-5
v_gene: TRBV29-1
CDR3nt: TGCAGCGTTGAATCAGGACAAGAGACCCAGTACTTC
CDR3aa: CSVESGQETQYF

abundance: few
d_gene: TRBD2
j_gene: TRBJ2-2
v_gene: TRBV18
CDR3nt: TGTGCCAGCTCACCAGTCCGCGGGAGGGCCGCCGGGGAGCTGTTTTTT
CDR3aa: CASSPVRGRAAGELFF

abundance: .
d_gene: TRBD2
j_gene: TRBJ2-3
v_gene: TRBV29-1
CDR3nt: TGCAGCGTTCTTAATGCGGGAGAAACAGATACGCAGTATTTT
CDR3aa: CSVLNAGETDTQYF

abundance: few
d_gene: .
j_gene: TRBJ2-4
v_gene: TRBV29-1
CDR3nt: TGCAGCGTCCGACCCTACGGCGGCGTGGAAAACATTCAGTACTTC
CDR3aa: CSVRPYGGVENIQYF

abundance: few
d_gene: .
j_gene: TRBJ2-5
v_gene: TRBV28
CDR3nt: TGTGCCAGCAGCCCCCCCCGCCGCCAAGAGACCCAGTACTTC
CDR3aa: CASSPPRRQETQYF

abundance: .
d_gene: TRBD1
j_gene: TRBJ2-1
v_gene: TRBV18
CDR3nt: TGTGCCAGCTCACCACCGGGACAGAGCTACAATGAGCAGTTCTTC
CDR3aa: CASSPPGQSYNEQFF

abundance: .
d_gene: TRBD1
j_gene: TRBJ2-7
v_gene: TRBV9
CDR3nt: TGTGCCAGCAGCGTAGGTCACCGACAGGGGTTGTACGAGCAGTACTTC
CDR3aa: CASSVGHRQGLYEQYF

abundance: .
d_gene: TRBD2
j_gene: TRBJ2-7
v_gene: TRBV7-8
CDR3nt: TGTGCCAGCAGCTTAGGGGGACTAGCGGGGAACGAGCAGTACTTC
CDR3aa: CASSLGGLAGNEQYF

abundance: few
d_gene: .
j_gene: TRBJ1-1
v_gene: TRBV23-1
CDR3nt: TGCGCCAGCAGTCAATCGGGGCCGTCGGGCACTGAAGCTTTCTTT
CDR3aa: CASSQSGPSGTEAFF

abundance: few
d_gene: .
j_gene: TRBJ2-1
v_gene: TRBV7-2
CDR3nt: TGTGCCAGCAGCTTCGAGAGGCAAAACAATGAGCAGTTCTTC
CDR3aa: CASSFERQNNEQFF

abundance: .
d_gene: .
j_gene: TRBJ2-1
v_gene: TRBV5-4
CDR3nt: TGTGCCAGCAGCCGCCTAGGGCCAACCTACAATGAGCAGTTCTTC
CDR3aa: CASSRLGPTYNEQFF

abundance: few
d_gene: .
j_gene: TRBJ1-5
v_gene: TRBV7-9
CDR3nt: TGTGCCAGCAGTTCGACAAATCAGCCCCAGCATTTT
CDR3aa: CASSSTNQPQHF

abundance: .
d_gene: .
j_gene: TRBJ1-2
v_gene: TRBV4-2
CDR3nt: TGTGCCAGCAGCTCTCGCGGGGATCTACAGCGGGGCTACACCTTC
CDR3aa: CASSSRGDLQRGYTF

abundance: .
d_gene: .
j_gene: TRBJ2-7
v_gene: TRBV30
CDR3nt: TGTGCCTGGAGCCCTGCCGGGCAGCAGCAGTACTTC
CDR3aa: CAWSPAGQQQYF

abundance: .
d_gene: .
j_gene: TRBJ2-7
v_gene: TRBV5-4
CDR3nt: TGTGCCAGCAGCTTGTTGGCGACTTCCTCCTACGAGCAGTACTTC
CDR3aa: CASSLLATSSYEQYF

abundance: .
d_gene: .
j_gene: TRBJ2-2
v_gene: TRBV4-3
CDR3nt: TGCGCCAGCAGCCGGACAGACTACACCGGGGAGCTGTTTTTT
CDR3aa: CASSRTDYTGELFF

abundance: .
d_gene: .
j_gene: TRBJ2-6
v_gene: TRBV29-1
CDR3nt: TGCAGCGTTGATTTGCGGCCCTGTATGGACTCTGGGGCCAACGTCCTGACTTTC
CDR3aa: CSVDLRPCMDSGANVLTF

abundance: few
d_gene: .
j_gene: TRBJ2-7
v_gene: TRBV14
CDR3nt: TGTGCCAGCAGCCTGGTCAGGACCTACGAGCAGTACTTC
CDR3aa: CASSLVRTYEQYF

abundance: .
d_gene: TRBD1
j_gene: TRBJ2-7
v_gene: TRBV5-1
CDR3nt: TGCGCCAGCAGCTACGGGACAGACTACGAGCAGTACTTC
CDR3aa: CASSYGTDYEQYF

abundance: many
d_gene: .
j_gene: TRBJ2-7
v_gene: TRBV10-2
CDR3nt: TGCGCCAGCAGTGAGCCAATGTATGGCCACGAGCAGTACTTC
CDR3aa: CASSEPMYGHEQYF

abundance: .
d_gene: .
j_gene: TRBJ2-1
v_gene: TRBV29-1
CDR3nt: TGCAGCGTTCAATACCGGGCCAATGAGCAGTTCTTC
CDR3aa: CSVQYRANEQFF

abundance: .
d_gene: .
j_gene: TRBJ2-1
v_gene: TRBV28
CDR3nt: TGTGCCAGCAGTTTTGGGGACTCCGTCTACAATGAGCAGTTCTTC
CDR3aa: CASSFGDSVYNEQFF

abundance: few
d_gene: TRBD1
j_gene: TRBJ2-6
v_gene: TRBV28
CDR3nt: TGTGCCAGCAGTTTATGGGGGACAGGGAGGTCTGGGGCCAACGTCCTGACTTTC
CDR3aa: CASSLWGTGRSGANVLTF

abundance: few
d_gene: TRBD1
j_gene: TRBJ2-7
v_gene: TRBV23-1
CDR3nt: TGCGCCAGCAGTCCTTCGAGGGGACAGGGGGCGGATGGCGAGCAGTACTTC
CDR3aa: CASSPSRGQGADGEQYF

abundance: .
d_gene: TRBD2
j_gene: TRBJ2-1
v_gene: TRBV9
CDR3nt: TGTGCCAGCAGCCTTACGACTAGCGGGACCTACAATGAGCAGTTCTTC
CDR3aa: CASSLTTSGTYNEQFF

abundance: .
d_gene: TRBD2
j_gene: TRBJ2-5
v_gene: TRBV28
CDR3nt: TGTGCCAGCAGTTTAGCGGGAGCTCGGGAGACCCAGTACTTC
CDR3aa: CASSLAGARETQYF

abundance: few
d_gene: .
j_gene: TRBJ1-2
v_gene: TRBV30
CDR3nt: TGTGCCCGGGACCGCAGAGACTATGGCTACACCTTC
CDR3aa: CARDRRDYGYTF

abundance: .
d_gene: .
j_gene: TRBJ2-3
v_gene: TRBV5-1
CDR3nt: TGCGCCAGCAGCTTGGCGGAGGGCACAGATACGCAGTATTTT
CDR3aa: CASSLAEGTDTQYF